This T cell receptor beta chain was captured in a study of CXCR3-negative and CXCR3-positive naive CD8 T cells. The CDR3 contains 14 residues. Germline loops: CDR1 LNHDA, CDR2 SQIVND (reference sequence). The sorter processed each CD8+ T cell subset in triplicate at over 250,000 cells apiece. As concerns this clonotype: Its antigen remains unknown.

UMI labels and 5' RACE were used to prepare the TRB cDNA libraries. From its re-call of the 5' RACE reads, TCRdb lists each CDR3 protein once, without DNA. The repertoire table contains 45,000 to 55,000 distinct CDR3 sequences. Study-level results: Both naive subsets carried similar amounts of surface CD5, so TCR strength was inferred from TRB CDR3 properties.

The sample taken for sequencing was memory CD8+ T cells from blood. The chain employs TRBV19 and TRBJ2-1. The receptor's source is a human donor in good health. Some clones in this sample may be carry-over from other donors' samples. The CDR3 loop reads CASTASLSYNEQFF.